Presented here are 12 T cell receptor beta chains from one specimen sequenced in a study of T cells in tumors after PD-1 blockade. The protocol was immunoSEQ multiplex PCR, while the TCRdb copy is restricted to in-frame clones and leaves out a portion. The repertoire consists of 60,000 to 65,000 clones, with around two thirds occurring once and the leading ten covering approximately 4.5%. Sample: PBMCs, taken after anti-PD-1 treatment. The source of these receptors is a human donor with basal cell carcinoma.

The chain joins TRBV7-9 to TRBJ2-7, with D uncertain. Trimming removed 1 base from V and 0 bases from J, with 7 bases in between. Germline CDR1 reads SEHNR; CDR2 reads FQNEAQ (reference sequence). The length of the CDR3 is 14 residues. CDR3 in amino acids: CASSLELRSYEQYF. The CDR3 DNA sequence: TGTGCCAGCAGCTTAGAGTTGCGCTCCTACGAGCAGTACTTC.

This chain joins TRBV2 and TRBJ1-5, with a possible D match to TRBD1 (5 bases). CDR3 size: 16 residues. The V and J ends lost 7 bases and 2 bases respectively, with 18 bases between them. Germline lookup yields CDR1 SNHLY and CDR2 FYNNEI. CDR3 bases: TGTGCCAGCACCGAAACCGGGGGGGATGGCAATCAGCCCCAGCATTTT. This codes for CASTETGGDGNQPQHF.

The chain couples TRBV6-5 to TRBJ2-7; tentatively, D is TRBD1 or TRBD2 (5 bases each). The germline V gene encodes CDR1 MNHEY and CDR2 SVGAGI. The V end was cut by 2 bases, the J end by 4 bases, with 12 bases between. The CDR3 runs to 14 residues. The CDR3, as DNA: TGTGCCAGCAGTTACCAGGGACCACGTTACGAGCAGTACTTC. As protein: CASSYQGPRYEQYF.

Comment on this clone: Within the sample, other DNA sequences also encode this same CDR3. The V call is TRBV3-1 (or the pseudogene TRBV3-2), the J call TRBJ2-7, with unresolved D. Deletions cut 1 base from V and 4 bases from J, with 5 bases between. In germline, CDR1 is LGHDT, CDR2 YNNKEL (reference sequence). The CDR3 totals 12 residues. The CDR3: CASSQVAYEQYF. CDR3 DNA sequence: TGTGCCAGCAGCCAAGTGGCTTACGAGCAGTACTTC.

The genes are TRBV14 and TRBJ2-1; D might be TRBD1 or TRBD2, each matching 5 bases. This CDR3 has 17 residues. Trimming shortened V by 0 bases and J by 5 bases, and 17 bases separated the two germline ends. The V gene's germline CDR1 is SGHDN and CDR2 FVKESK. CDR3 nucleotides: TGTGCCAGCAGCCAAGATCGGGGCAGGCGAAAAAACAATGAGCAGTTCTTC. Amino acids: CASSQDRGRRKNNEQFF.

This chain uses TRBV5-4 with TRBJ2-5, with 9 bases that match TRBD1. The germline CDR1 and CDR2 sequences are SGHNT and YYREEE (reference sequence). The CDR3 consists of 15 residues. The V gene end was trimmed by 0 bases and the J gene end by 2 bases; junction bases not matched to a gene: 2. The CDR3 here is CASSLGDRVQETQYF. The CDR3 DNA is TGTGCCAGCAGCTTGGGGGACAGGGTGCAAGAGACCCAGTACTTC.

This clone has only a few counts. The CDR3 loop reads CSARTREKLFF. CDR3 coding DNA: TGCAGTGCTAGAACGCGCGAAAAACTGTTTTTT. The chain links TRBV20-1 to TRBJ1-4; D is ambiguous. V dropped 2 bases and J dropped 8 bases, with 6 bases sitting between them. The germline V gene encodes CDR1 DFQATT and CDR2 SNEGSKA (reference sequence). CDR3 length equals 11 residues.

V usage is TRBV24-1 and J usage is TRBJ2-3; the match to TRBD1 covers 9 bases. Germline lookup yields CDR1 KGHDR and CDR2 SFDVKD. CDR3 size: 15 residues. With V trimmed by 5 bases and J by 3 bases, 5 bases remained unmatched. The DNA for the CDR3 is TGTGCCACCAGTGCGCCGGGACAGGGAACAGATACGCAGTATTTT. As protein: CATSAPGQGTDTQYF.

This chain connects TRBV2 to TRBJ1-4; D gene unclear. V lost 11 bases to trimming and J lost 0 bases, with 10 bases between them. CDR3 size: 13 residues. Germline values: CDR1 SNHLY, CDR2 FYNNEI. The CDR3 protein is CAGSATTNEKLFF. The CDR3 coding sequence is TGTGCCGGCTCGGCGACAACTAATGAAAAACTGTTTTTT.

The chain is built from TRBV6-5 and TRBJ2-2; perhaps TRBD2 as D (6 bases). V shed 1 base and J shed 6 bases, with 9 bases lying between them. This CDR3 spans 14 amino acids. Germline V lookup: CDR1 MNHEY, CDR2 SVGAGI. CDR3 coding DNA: TGTGCCAGCAGTTACTGGAGGGGCGCCGGGGAGCTGTTTTTT. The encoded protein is CASSYWRGAGELFF.

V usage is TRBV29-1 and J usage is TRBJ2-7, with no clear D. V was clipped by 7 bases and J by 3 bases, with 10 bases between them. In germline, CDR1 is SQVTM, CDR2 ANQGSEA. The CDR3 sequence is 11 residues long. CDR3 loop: CSGTTSYEQYF. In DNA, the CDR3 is TGCAGCGGGACCACAAGCTACGAGCAGTACTTC.

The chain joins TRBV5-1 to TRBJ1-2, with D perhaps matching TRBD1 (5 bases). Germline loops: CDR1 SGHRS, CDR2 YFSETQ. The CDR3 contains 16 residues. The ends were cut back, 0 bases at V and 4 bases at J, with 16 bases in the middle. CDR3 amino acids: CASSLGDRPLPYGYTF. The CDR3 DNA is TGCGCCAGCAGCTTGGGAGACAGACCTCTCCCCTATGGCTACACCTTC.